This is a list of T cell receptor beta chains from one sample in a study of blood T cell repertoires in COVID-19. Only in-frame clones appear in the TCRdb table, and some are missing; sequencing was by immunoSEQ multiplex PCR. The data hold tens of thousands of clones, with roughly 80% observed a single time. Sequencing was done on a sample of peripheral blood. These receptors all come from a human donor in a cohort sampled during active COVID-19. Both conserved end residues are part of each CDR3. A D gene is named only where the DNA matches it firmly. Rows give clone size only sometimes, using once, few, many, or a class for an expanded clone.

TRBJ2-2 TRBV6-6 - TRBD1 15 TGTGCCAGCAGACGGACAGGGATGAACACCGGGGAGCTGTTTTTT CASRRTGMNTGELFF
TRBJ2-5 TRBV7-2 - TRBD2 17 TGTGCCAGCAGCTTAGCGGGGCAGCGGGGGGGTCTAGAGACCCAGTACTTC CASSLAGQRGGLETQYF
TRBJ2-7 TRBV19 - - 15 TGTGCCAGTAGTTCACGAAAGGGGGAATTGTACGAGCAGTACTTC CASSSRKGELYEQYF
TRBJ1-1 TRBV6-6 - TRBD1 14 TGTGCCAGCAGCCCCCGGACAGGGAGAACTGAAGCTTTCTTT CASSPRTGRTEAFF
TRBJ2-3 TRBV11-2 few TRBD2 16 TGTGCCAGCAGTAACGTGGGGGGGACCCGCACAGATACGCAGTATTTT CASSNVGGTRTDTQYF
TRBJ1-1 TRBV28 - - 13 TGTGCCAGCAGGCAGGGGTGGAACACTGAAGCTTTCTTT CASRQGWNTEAFF
TRBJ2-3 TRBV21-1 - - 21 TGTGCCAGCAGCGTTACCATTATAGGACTAGCGGGGGCGCTTTACACAGATACGCAGTATTTT CASSVTIIGLAGALYTDTQYF
TRBJ2-3 TRBV5-1 few TRBD2 15 TGCGCCAGCAGCTTGGCTAGCGGCACCACAGATACGCAGTATTTT CASSLASGTTDTQYF
TRBJ2-5 TRBV9 - TRBD2 15 TGTGCCAGCAGCGCTGGGGGGAGCGGGGGAGAGACCCAGTACTTC CASSAGGSGGETQYF
TRBJ1-2 TRBV6-2/TRBV6-3 - - 12 TGTGCCAGCAGTTATCAAATTTATGGCTACACCTTC CASSYQIYGYTF
TRBJ1-1 TRBV9 - - 17 TGTGCCAGCAGCCCTGGGGGCCCGTGGGGGTTGAGCACTGAAGCTTTCTTT CASSPGGPWGLSTEAFF
TRBJ2-1 TRBV19 - - 14 TGTGCCAGTAGGGGGGGGGCCGGATACAATGAGCAGTTCTTC CASRGGAGYNEQFF
TRBJ1-1 TRBV25-1 - - 15 TGTGCCAGCAGTGAACACCCAGGAATGAACACTGAAGCTTTCTTT CASSEHPGMNTEAFF
TRBJ2-3 TRBV7-9 - - 15 TGTGCCAGCAGCTCGGGGAGTTCTAGCACAGATACGCAGTATTTT CASSSGSSSTDTQYF
TRBJ1-5 TRBV5-1 - - 13 TGCGCCAGCAGCTTGGCAGGGGATCAGCCCCAGCATTTT CASSLAGDQPQHF
TRBJ2-5 TRBV29-1 - - 12 TGCAGCGCACAACAGAACCGGGAGACCCAGTACTTC CSAQQNRETQYF
TRBJ1-2 TRBV29-1 - TRBD1 14 TGCAGCGTTGAGCCTATCAGGGGGGACTATGGCTACACCTTC CSVEPIRGDYGYTF
TRBJ1-5 TRBV2 - TRBD1 16 TGTGCCAGCAGCCCCCGACAGGGTGGGAGCAATCAGCCCCAGCATTTT CASSPRQGGSNQPQHF
TRBJ1-2 TRBV5-4 - - 14 TGTGCCAGCAGCCTAGGACAGTCGTCCTATGGCTACACCTTC CASSLGQSSYGYTF
TRBJ2-7 TRBV10-3 - TRBD1 13 TGTGCCATCAGGGGACAGGGGGTCTACGAGCAGTACTTC CAIRGQGVYEQYF
TRBJ1-1 TRBV7-9 - - 14 TGTGCCAGCGAGAGACAGTACTCTAACACTGAAGCTTTCTTT CASERQYSNTEAFF
TRBJ2-1 TRBV2 - TRBD1 13 TGTGCCAGCAGTGGGGACAGGGACAATGAGCAGTTCTTC CASSGDRDNEQFF
TRBJ1-6 TRBV11-2 once TRBD1 14 TGTGCCAGCAGCAAAGGGGGCTGGGATTCACCCCTCCACTTT CASSKGGWDSPLHF
TRBJ2-6 TRBV5-6 - - 15 TGTGCCAGCAGCGAGAGGGTAGGTGGGGCCAACGTCCTGACTTTC CASSERVGGANVLTF
TRBJ2-7 TRBV12-2 - - 18 TGTGCAAGTCGCTCAATCACTAGCGGAACCGTAAGCTCCTACGAGCAGTACTTC CASRSITSGTVSSYEQYF
TRBJ2-1 TRBV24-1 - TRBD2 17 TGTGCCACCAGTGATTTGCCCAGCGGGGGGGCCAGAGATGAGCAGTTCTTC CATSDLPSGGARDEQFF
TRBJ2-5 TRBV24-1 - TRBD1 16 TGTGCCACCAGTGAAGGCGGACAGGGGGTCCAAGAGACCCAGTACTTC CATSEGGQGVQETQYF
TRBJ2-1 TRBV5-1 - - 17 TGCGCCAGCAGCTTGGTTGGCCCCGGGACTGCCTACAATGAGCAGTTCTTC CASSLVGPGTAYNEQFF
TRBJ1-1 TRBV5-1 - - 12 TGCGCCAGCAGCTTGGACGTAGCCGAAGCTTTCTTT CASSLDVAEAFF
TRBJ2-3 TRBV7-2 - - 14 TGTGCCAGCAGCTTAGCGATGCTAACAGATACGCAGTATTTT CASSLAMLTDTQYF
TRBJ1-1 TRBV5-5 - TRBD1 16 TGTGCCAGCAGTCTGCCTCCGGGACAGGTGAACACTGAAGCTTTCTTT CASSLPPGQVNTEAFF
TRBJ1-4 TRBV28 - - 14 TGTGCCAGCAGGTCAGAAAAAAGTTATGAAAAACTGTTTTTT CASRSEKSYEKLFF
TRBJ1-5 TRBV4-3 - TRBD1 15 TGCGCCAGCAGCCAGGACAGGTATAGCAATCAGCCCCAGCATTTT CASSQDRYSNQPQHF
TRBJ1-5 TRBV6-5 - TRBD1 13 TGTGCCAGCAGGCCAGGGGGCCATCAGCCCCAGCATTTT CASRPGGHQPQHF
TRBJ2-1 TRBV12-3/TRBV12-4 - TRBD1 13 TGTGCCAGCATGCTGACAGGGATCCATGAGCAGTTCTTC CASMLTGIHEQFF
TRBJ2-1 TRBV12-3/TRBV12-4 - TRBD2 13 TGTGCCAGCACACCGATTGGGGGGGATGAGCAGTTCTTC CASTPIGGDEQFF
TRBJ2-7 TRBV5-1 - - 13 TGCGCCAGCAGCTTGGAGCGGGCGGGCGAGCAGTACTTC CASSLERAGEQYF
TRBJ2-7 TRBV5-1 - - 14 TGCGCCAGCAGTTTGCTAACGGCGGGCTACGAGCAGTACTTC CASSLLTAGYEQYF
TRBJ2-2 TRBV19 - - 12 TGTGCCAGTAGAGGGCGGGACGGGGAGCTGTTTTTT CASRGRDGELFF
TRBJ2-7 TRBV5-1 - TRBD1 16 TGCGCCAGCAGCCTGCCCCCCGGGACAGTGTCCTACGAGCAGTACTTC CASSLPPGTVSYEQYF
TRBJ2-1 TRBV30 - TRBD2 15 TGTGCCTGGAGTTCGGGACTAGCGGGGGGGAATGAGCAGTTCTTC CAWSSGLAGGNEQFF
TRBJ2-7 TRBV28 - - 16 TGTGCCAGCAGTCCCCTAGACAGGCACCTGCACTACGAGCAGTACTTC CASSPLDRHLHYEQYF
TRBJ2-7 TRBV19 - - 12 TGTGCCAGTAGTAACAGGGAGAGGGAGCAGTACTTC CASSNREREQYF
TRBJ2-1 TRBV6-6 - TRBD2 14 TGTGCCAGCAGTTCCGGACTAGCGGGGGTTGAGCAGTTCTTC CASSSGLAGVEQFF
TRBJ2-1 TRBV6-2/TRBV6-3 - TRBD2 12 TGTGCCAGCAGTTACACCGGGGGGGAGCAGTTCTTC CASSYTGGEQFF
TRBJ2-2 TRBV14 - TRBD1 16 TGTGCCAGCAGCCAAGATTTAGGGGGCGCCGCCGGGGAGCTGTTTTTT CASSQDLGGAAGELFF
TRBJ1-3 TRBV7-2 - - 16 TGTGCCAGCAGCTTAGATGGCACAGCGGCTAGAAACACCATATATTTT CASSLDGTAARNTIYF
TRBJ2-1 TRBV7-8 - - 15 TGTGCCAGCAGCTTCTTGACGGGCTCCTACAATGAGCAGTTCTTC CASSFLTGSYNEQFF